The 2 T cell receptor beta chains below were found in one sample sequenced in a study of graft-versus-host responses after intestinal transplantation. TCRdb keeps only in-frame clones here, not all; method: immunoSEQ multiplex PCR. This table has about 17,000 clones, approximately 40% appearing once. The study plated about 200,000 CFSE-labeled responders with about 200,000 irradiated, violet-dye-labeled stimulators. The input for sequencing was alloreactive CD8+ T cells from a mixed lymphocyte reaction culture, taken before intestinal transplant. This sample's subset: CFSE-low proliferating T cells sorted from approximately 6-day pre-transplant mixed lymphocyte reaction (GvH or HvG direction). These receptors were taken from a human patient who received an intestinal transplant.

This chain joins TRBV6-1 and TRBJ2-5, with D unresolved. The J call may be mistaken, given a closer DNA end match to TRBJ2-7. CDR1 and CDR2 from the germline V gene are MNHNS and SASEGT. This CDR3 contains 13 residues. The CDR3 DNA sequence: TGTGCCAGCAGTGAAGGGACCCAATTCGAGCAGTACTTC. Protein: CASSEGTQFEQYF.

The rearrangement joins TRBV11-3 to TRBJ1-6; no clear D gene. The ends were cut back, 2 bases at V and 7 bases at J, with 21 bases in the middle. The length of the CDR3 is 18 residues. The germline V gene encodes CDR1 SGHNT and CDR2 YENEEA. CDR3 residues: CASSLRVNRNYPNSPLHF. The CDR3, as DNA: TGTGCCAGCAGCTTAAGGGTGAATAGAAATTACCCGAATTCACCCCTCCACTTT. Combining the CDR3 with reference TRBV11-3 and TRBJ1-6 gives the whole variable domain EAGVVQSPRYKIIEKKQPVAFWCNPISGHNTLYWYLQNLGQGPELLIRYENEEAVDDSQLPKDRFSAERLKGVDSTLKIQPAELGDSAVYLCASSLRVNRNYPNSPLHFGNGTRLTVT.